This TCR beta chain stems from a study of vaccination effects on CD4 cells after COVID-19 (dated by TCRdb to 2022 to 2024). Study-wide context: Across the study, the median time from the second dose to post-vaccine sampling was 72 days (range 14 to 241). SARS-CoV-2 spike-specific CD4+ TCR repertoires were compared before and after mRNA vaccination in COVID-19 convalescent patients and in infection-naive vaccine recipients. A total of 9 to 11 COVID-19 convalescent patients and a handful of SARS-CoV-2-naive healthy vaccine recipients were included in the full study. Cultures from other donors in the study were sequenced using the Oncomine TCR Beta short-read assay on an Illumina iSeq 100.

Cut back by 4 bases and 0 bases, the V and J ends lie 14 bases apart. The CDR3 covers 16 residues, taking in both the cysteine and the phenylalanine. Only CDR3 DNA is held: 48 bases, read in frame from base 1. The germline V gene specifies SGHTA as CDR1 and FQGTGA as CDR2. The library was obtained by the immunoSEQ multiplex PCR assay. DNA from the cultured and isolated CD4+ T cells underwent TCR beta CDR3 sequencing. As for the authors' bioinformatics: Non-productive TCR sequences were discarded, and reads were trimmed to the CDR3 region, with only CDR3s of 7 or more amino acids retained. Antigen-specific clonotypes were identified using the MANAFEST web app by comparison of expansion in peptide wells against reference cultures. For clones to be considered positive, expansion at FDR<0.05 versus reference and all other wells, an odds ratio above 5, and a frequency above 0.1% in two replicate wells were required. A clonotype was defined as cross-reactive if the clonotype was significantly expanded both in SARS-CoV-2 spike wells and in at least one common cold coronavirus spike condition. CDR3 similarity was assessed by Levenshtein distance with the stringdist R package, and unrooted trees were built with ape in R 3.6.1. This is the immuneACCESS table as TCRdb keeps it, with only in-frame sequences that have V and J called. A part of the clones is gone; compared with another copy, unresolved V genes explain less than half, and the rest is unexplained. The D gene and trimming were derived from the DNA, and the V and J assignments and clone size from that table. The sample table lists 84,000 or so clones, around four fifths of them with a count of one. The ten largest clones take up roughly 1.2% of the sample.

Study-level results and caveats: Only a small number of convalescent patients were included, and no early post-infection timepoints were available, which limited the study. In healthy vaccine recipients, vaccine-induced clones were almost all SARS-CoV-2 mono-reactive, with only 1 of 255 being cross-reactive with common cold coronaviruses. At late post-vaccination timepoints, both infection-induced and vaccine-induced clones showed marked clonal contraction, consistent with waning T cell responses.

In the ViraFEST assay, PBMC were stimulated with viral peptide pools, and TCR sequencing was then used to find antigen-specific CD4+ T cell clonotypes based on their expansion. After approximately eleven days of culture, CD4+ T cells were isolated with the EasySep CD4+ T cell isolation kit. Each participant received two doses of an mRNA SARS-CoV-2 vaccine, either BNT162b2 or mRNA-1273. Healthy vaccine recipients had no prior SARS-CoV-2 infection, confirmed by negative nucleocapsid antibodies before and after vaccination. Approximately 2.1 million PBMC per well were cultured in IMDM with around 5.3% human AB serum, around 9.1 IU/ml IL-2 and gentamicin, plus 10 ug/ml peptides. Half of the culture medium was replaced with fresh IL-2-containing medium on days 3 and 7. Each peptide stimulation condition was cultured in triplicate wells unless otherwise noted. PBMC were separated from whole blood using Ficoll-Paque Plus gradient centrifugation and were then either cryopreserved at -140C or used fresh. The overlapping peptide pools covered the spike proteins of SARS-CoV-2 as well as those of the common cold coronaviruses HCoV-NL63, HCoV-OC43 and HCoV-229E. The QIAamp micro DNA kit was used to extract genomic DNA from the cultured CD4+ T cells.

As regards this clone: It lacks a known antigen. Base quality data are lacking; no much larger clone is found one base away.

This TCR was sampled from a human donor who received a COVID-19 vaccine. The sequence is built from TRBV7-3 and TRBJ2-3, with a weak D call of TRBD2 (6 bases match). This sample comprised CD4+ T cells from PBMCs cultured with HCoV-OC43 spike peptides, obtained after COVID-19 vaccination. The cell subset or site label, as the study defines it: HCoV-OC43 spike overlapping peptide pool stimulation. The bases are TGTGCCAGCAGCTCCGGGGGTGAAGATAGCACAGATACGCAGTATTTT. The translation is CASSSGGEDSTDTQYF.